What follows describes a single TCR beta chain. This entry belongs to a study of blood T cell repertoires in COVID-19. Study-wide background: Sites across the United States, Italy and Spain contributed samples from acute and convalescent COVID-19.

The ends lost 6 bases at V and 6 bases at J; junction bases unmatched: 12. CDR3 length: 16 residues. The germline V gene has CDR1 SGHNT and CDR2 YYREEE (reference sequence). Clones were sequenced by immunoSEQ multiplex PCR, and TCRdb holds only the in-frame ones, with some missing. The table lists 85,000 to 110,000 clones, about 85% of them singletons. The origin of this receptor is a man aged 45-65 years in a cohort sampled during active COVID-19. Sequenced: peripheral blood. The V gene is TRBV5-4, the J gene TRBJ2-2; TRBD1 agrees at 9 bases. The CDR3 loop is CASTNPLGQGSGELFF. CDR3 in DNA: TGTGCCAGCACGAACCCCCTGGGACAGGGTTCCGGGGAGCTGTTTTTT.